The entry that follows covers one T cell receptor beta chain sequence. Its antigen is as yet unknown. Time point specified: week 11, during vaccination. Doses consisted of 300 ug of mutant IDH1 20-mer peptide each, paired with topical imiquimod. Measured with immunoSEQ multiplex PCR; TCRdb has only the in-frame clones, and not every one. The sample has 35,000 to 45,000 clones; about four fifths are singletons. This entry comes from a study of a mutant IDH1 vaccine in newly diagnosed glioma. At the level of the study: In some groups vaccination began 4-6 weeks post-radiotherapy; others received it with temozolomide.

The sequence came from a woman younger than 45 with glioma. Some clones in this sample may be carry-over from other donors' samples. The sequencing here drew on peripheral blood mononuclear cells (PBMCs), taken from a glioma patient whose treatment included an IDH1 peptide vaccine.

The CDR3: CASTTAERGAYEQYF. DNA for the CDR3: TGTGCCAGTACCACCGCCGAGCGGGGAGCCTACGAGCAGTACTTC. The V gene is TRBV19, the J gene TRBJ2-7, with 7 bases aligning to TRBD2. The CDR3 is made up of 15 amino acids. V was pared by 7 bases and J by 2 bases, with 11 bases of the junction left unmatched. From germline, CDR1 is LNHDA and CDR2 SQIVND (reference sequence).